These 24 T cell receptor beta chains originate from one sample sequenced in a study of T cell changes during pregnancy in multiple sclerosis. The protocol was immunoSEQ multiplex PCR, while the TCRdb copy is restricted to in-frame clones and leaves out a portion. The data show 85,000 to 110,000 clones, with roughly nine tenths seen just once and around 0.84% held by the top ten. The sample in question was peripheral blood, obtained after pregnancy. The receptor source for this set is a female donor with multiple sclerosis, enrolled in a pregnancy study.

The V and J genes are TRBV5-6 and TRBJ1-2; 7 bases agree with TRBD1. This CDR3 is built from 14 residues. With 4 bases clipped from V and 8 bases from J, the junction kept 11 bases outside the gene matches. Germline V gene data show CDR1 as SGHDT and CDR2 as YYEEEE. The CDR3 nucleotides read TGTGCCAGCAGCCCCGGGGTCAGGGGGACGGGCTACACCTTC. Its protein product is CASSPGVRGTGYTF.

The chain carries TRBV11-1 and TRBJ1-3, with 8 positions matching TRBD1. The CDR3 contains 15 residues. Germline V lookup: CDR1 SGHAT, CDR2 FQDESV (reference sequence). V was clipped by 4 bases and J by 5 bases; unmatched bases: 7. The CDR3: CASSSRTGTRNTIYF. DNA of the CDR3: TGTGCCAGCAGCTCACGGACAGGGACTAGAAACACCATATATTTT. Full variable domain (outside the CDR3, taken from reference TRBV11-1 and TRBJ1-3): EAEVAQSPRYKITEKSQAVAFWCDPISGHATLYWYRQILGQGPELLVQFQDESVVDDSQLPKDRFSAERLKGVDSTLKIQPAELGDSAMYLCASSSRTGTRNTIYFGEGSWLTVV.

The rearrangement uses TRBV5-1 and TRBJ1-1; D gene uncertain. The CDR3 loop spans 12 amino acids. Looked up from germline, CDR1 is SGHRS and CDR2 is YFSETQ. V was cut by 0 bases and J by 7 bases, with 7 bases left in between. The CDR3 region has the DNA TGCGCCAGCAGCTTGGACGGGAATGAAGCTTTCTTT. Its translation: CASSLDGNEAFF.

The rearrangement joins TRBV27 to TRBJ1-1; D gene uncertain. In germline, CDR1 is MNHEY, CDR2 SMNVEV (reference sequence). The CDR3 has 13 residues. The V and J ends lost 2 bases and 1 base respectively, with 5 bases between them. The CDR3 DNA is TGTGCCAGCAGTTTAAGAGAGAACACTGAAGCTTTCTTT. Its translation: CASSLRENTEAFF.

This chain joins TRBV6-4 and TRBJ2-5; D is perhaps TRBD2 (7 bases). Germline loops: CDR1 MRHNA, CDR2 SNTAGT. V lost 3 bases to trimming and J lost 4 bases, with 9 bases between them. The CDR3 loop spans 13 amino acids. The CDR3 nucleotides read TGTGCCAGCAGTGAAAGGGGGGGAGAGACCCAGTACTTC. It encodes CASSERGGETQYF.

A word on this clone: Other DNA sequences in the sample encode the same CDR3. V is TRBV19 and J is TRBJ1-2; TRBD1 is a possible D gene (6 bases). V was shortened by 3 bases and J by 7 bases, with 9 bases between the two germline ends. The CDR3 loop spans 12 amino acids. CDR1 and CDR2 from the germline V gene are LNHDA and SQIVND (reference sequence). CDR3 region: CASSITGSGYTF. In DNA, the CDR3 is TGTGCCAGTAGTATTACAGGGAGTGGCTACACCTTC.

The V and J genes are TRBV18 and TRBJ1-1, with D perhaps TRBD1 (5 bases). Germline loops: CDR1 KGHSH, CDR2 LQKENI. Between the trimmed V and J ends, which lost 3 bases and 4 bases, there was a span of 15 bases. The CDR3 totals 15 residues. Here the CDR3 DNA reads TGTGCCAGCTCACCCCGCAGGGAGGTGGGCACTGAAGCTTTCTTT. Its protein product is CASSPRREVGTEAFF.

J is TRBJ2-7 and V is TRBV21-1; TRBD2 is taken as the D call from the table, unchecked against the DNA. TRBV21-1 represents a pseudogene. CDR3 size: 15 residues. CDR3 sequence: CASSKARVPLSGQYF. CDR3 coding DNA: TGTGCCAGCAGCAAGGCACGAGTCCCCCTATCGGGGCAGTACTTC.

The chain recombines TRBV2 with TRBJ1-6, with TRBD1 as a possible D gene (5 bases). Germline V gives CDR1 SNHLY, CDR2 FYNNEI. V lost 0 bases to trimming and J lost 6 bases, with 12 bases between them. The CDR3 has 16 residues. For the CDR3, the DNA is TGTGCCAGCAGTGAAGCTTTGGGGCCCGGTAATTCACCCCTCCACTTT. Amino acids: CASSEALGPGNSPLHF.

The chain is built from TRBV7-9 and TRBJ1-1, with no clear D. The germline CDR1 and CDR2 sequences are SEHNR and FQNEAQ (reference sequence). The ends were cut back, 3 bases at V and 1 base at J, with 18 bases in the middle. This CDR3 region has 17 residues. The CDR3 region is CASSFSISVNTNTEAFF. DNA for the CDR3: TGTGCCAGCAGCTTCTCGATTTCGGTCAATACGAACACTGAAGCTTTCTTT. The full variable domain, its missing parts supplied by reference TRBV7-9 and TRBJ1-1, is DTGVSQNPRHKITKRGQNVTFRCDPISEHNRLYWYRQTLGQGPEFLTYFQNEAQLEKSRLLSDRFSAERPKGSFSTLEIQRTEQGDSAMYLCASSFSISVNTNTEAFFGQGTRLTVV.

The V gene is TRBV27, the J gene TRBJ1-1; a weak D match, TRBD1 (6 bases). CDR3 length: 14 residues. Between the trimmed V and J ends, which lost 6 bases and 1 base, there was a span of 12 bases. Looked up from germline, CDR1 is MNHEY and CDR2 is SMNVEV (reference sequence). The CDR3 here is CASRYQGSNTEAFF. For the CDR3, the DNA is TGTGCCAGCAGATACCAGGGGTCGAACACTGAAGCTTTCTTT.

This clone was seen only once. The rearrangement links TRBV5-1 to TRBJ1-3; D is perhaps TRBD1 (6 bases). Looked up from germline, CDR1 is SGHRS and CDR2 is YFSETQ. CDR3 length equals 15 residues. V was cut by 4 bases and J by 2 bases, with 13 bases left in between. The CDR3 coding sequence is TGCGCCAGCAGCAACCAGGGACACACTGGAAACACCATATATTTT. This codes for CASSNQGHTGNTIYF.

V and J are TRBV7-3 and TRBJ2-3; TRBD1 agrees at 10 bases. V was pared by 5 bases and J by 4 bases, with 12 bases of the junction left unmatched. Germline CDR1 is SGHTA and CDR2 is FQGTGA. CDR3 length equals 17 residues. This chain's CDR3 is CASSLSGQGNAADTQYF. The CDR3, as DNA: TGTGCCAGCAGCCTCTCGGGACAGGGGAATGCGGCAGATACGCAGTATTTT.

The chain couples TRBV7-9 to TRBJ2-7; D may be TRBD1 (5 bases). Trimming took off 5 bases at V and 6 bases at J, with 14 bases between the two ends. The CDR3 is made up of 13 amino acids. Germline V lookup: CDR1 SEHNR, CDR2 FQNEAQ (reference sequence). CDR3 nucleotide sequence: TGTGCCAGCAGCCTGACAGACCTTCGCGAGCAGTACTTC. Protein product: CASSLTDLREQYF.

The chain carries TRBV5-8 and TRBJ2-3; 13 bases map to TRBD2. Germline V gene data show CDR1 as SGHTS and CDR2 as YDEGEE. The CDR3 covers 19 residues. V shed 2 bases, J shed 6 bases, and the junction held 15 bases outside the gene matches. Here the CDR3 DNA reads TGTGCCAGCAGCTTAGCAAGGACTAGCGGGAGACTCCTGCTGGATACGCAGTATTTT. Its translation is CASSLARTSGRLLLDTQYF.

This chain uses TRBV19 with TRBJ1-1, with TRBD1 as a possible D gene (6 bases). V gave up 8 bases and J gave up 0 bases, with 22 bases separating them. Germline V CDR1 and CDR2: LNHDA, SQIVND (reference sequence). The CDR3 spans 17 residues. CDR3 amino acids: CASELPWGQTMNTEAFF. Written as DNA, the CDR3 is TGTGCCAGTGAGCTCCCGTGGGGGCAAACTATGAACACTGAAGCTTTCTTT.

The chain recombines TRBV5-1 with TRBJ1-4; 7 bases match TRBD1. The CDR3 extends over 15 amino acids. V lost 2 bases, J lost 3 bases, and 4 bases stayed unmatched. The germline gives CDR1 SGHRS, CDR2 YFSETQ. CDR3 sequence: CASSFSGTANEKLFF. The CDR3 coding sequence is TGCGCCAGCAGCTTTTCCGGGACAGCTAATGAAAAACTGTTTTTT.

This clone is a singleton in its sample. The CDR3 here is CASSPRQGTSGANVLTF. The CDR3 region has the DNA TGTGCCAGCTCACCACGACAGGGGACCTCTGGGGCCAACGTCCTGACTTTC. The chain is built from TRBV18 and TRBJ2-6; the match to TRBD1 covers 8 bases. The CDR3 covers 17 residues. V shed 1 base, J shed 0 bases, and the junction held 2 bases outside the gene matches. Per germline, CDR1 KGHSH and CDR2 LQKENI.

The chain recombines TRBV15 with TRBJ2-7; D possibly corresponds to TRBD1 (6 bases). Trimming pared 3 bases from V and 0 bases from J, leaving 12 bases between. Germline assignment: CDR1 LNHNV and CDR2 YYDKDF (reference sequence). The CDR3 length is 15 residues. CDR3 protein: CATSRDSSDSYEQYF. In DNA form, the CDR3 reads TGTGCCACCAGCAGGGACAGTAGCGACTCCTACGAGCAGTACTTC.

The CDR3 is CASSQAFYEQYF. The CDR3 DNA sequence: TGTGCCAGCAGCCAAGCGTTCTACGAGCAGTACTTC. The chain couples TRBV7-2 to TRBJ2-7; D remains unclear. The CDR3 is made up of 12 amino acids. From germline, CDR1 is SGHTA and CDR2 FQGNSA. The V and J ends lost 5 bases and 3 bases respectively, with 8 bases between them.

The chain combines TRBV6-1 with TRBJ2-7, with 12 bases fitting TRBD2. Unmatched junction bases numbered 7, after V lost 2 bases and J lost 8 bases. The CDR3 loop spans 15 amino acids. The V gene's germline CDR1 is MNHNS and CDR2 SASEGT. The CDR3 DNA reads TGTGCCAGCAGTGAACTCCTAGCGGGAGGGTCCCAGCAGTACTTC. Amino acid sequence: CASSELLAGGSQQYF.

The chain links TRBV19 to TRBJ2-7, with 7 bases lining up with TRBD1. V shed 3 bases, J shed 6 bases, and the junction held 11 bases outside the gene matches. The CDR3 contains 15 residues. Germline assignment: CDR1 LNHDA and CDR2 SQIVND (reference sequence). In DNA form, the CDR3 reads TGTGCCAGTAGTATCATCGACAGGGACCAAGGCGAGCAGTACTTC. Amino acids: CASSIIDRDQGEQYF.

The V call is TRBV18, the J call TRBJ1-5, with no clear D. The V and J ends lost 1 base and 4 bases respectively, with 5 bases between them. Germline CDR1 and CDR2: KGHSH and LQKENI. CDR3 size: 13 residues. The CDR3 DNA follows: TGTGCCAGCTCACCACAGCAAAATCAGCCCCAGCATTTT. This sequence encodes CASSPQQNQPQHF.

This clone has just one count. The J gene is TRBJ2-7, the V gene TRBV28; TRBD1 might be the D (6 bases). The length of the CDR3 is 15 residues. Germline V lookup: CDR1 MDHEN, CDR2 SYDVKM. V lost 2 bases and J lost 4, with 15 bases in between. CDR3 sequence: CASSLIAGDIYEQYF. The DNA for the CDR3 is TGTGCCAGCAGTTTAATTGCAGGGGACATATACGAGCAGTACTTC.